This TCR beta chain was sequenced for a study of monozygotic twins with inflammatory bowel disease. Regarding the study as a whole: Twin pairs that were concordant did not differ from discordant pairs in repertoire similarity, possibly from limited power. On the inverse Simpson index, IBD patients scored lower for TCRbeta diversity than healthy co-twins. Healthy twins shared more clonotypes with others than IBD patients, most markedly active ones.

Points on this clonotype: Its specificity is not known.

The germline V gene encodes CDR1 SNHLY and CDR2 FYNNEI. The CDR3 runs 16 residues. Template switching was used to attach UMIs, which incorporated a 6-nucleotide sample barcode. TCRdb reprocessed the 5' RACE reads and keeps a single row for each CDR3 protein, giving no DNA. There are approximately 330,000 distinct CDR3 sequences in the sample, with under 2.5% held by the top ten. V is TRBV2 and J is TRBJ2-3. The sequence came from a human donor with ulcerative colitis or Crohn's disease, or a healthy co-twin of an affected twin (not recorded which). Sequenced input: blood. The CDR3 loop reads CASSGQAEAGTDTQYF.